The clone carrying this T cell receptor beta chain was observed a few times. The data originate from a study of shared clonotypes between healthy human individuals. TCRdb's copy holds only in-frame clones and misses some; the assay was immunoSEQ multiplex PCR. Of about half a million clones in the sample, about 85% are singletons; the top ten hold about 12%. Sequenced input: PBMCs. This receptor was identified in a woman aged 35 to 49 in good health. Some clones in this sample may be carry-over from other donors' samples.

DNA of the CDR3: TGTGCCAGCAGTTTGGGCGGAGAAGCTTTCTTT. Protein sequence: CASSLGGEAFF. The chain is built from TRBV28 and TRBJ1-1; D is undetermined. The ends were cut back, 3 bases at V and 8 bases at J, with 7 bases in the middle. Germline V gene data show CDR1 as MDHEN and CDR2 as SYDVKM. This CDR3 spans 11 amino acids.